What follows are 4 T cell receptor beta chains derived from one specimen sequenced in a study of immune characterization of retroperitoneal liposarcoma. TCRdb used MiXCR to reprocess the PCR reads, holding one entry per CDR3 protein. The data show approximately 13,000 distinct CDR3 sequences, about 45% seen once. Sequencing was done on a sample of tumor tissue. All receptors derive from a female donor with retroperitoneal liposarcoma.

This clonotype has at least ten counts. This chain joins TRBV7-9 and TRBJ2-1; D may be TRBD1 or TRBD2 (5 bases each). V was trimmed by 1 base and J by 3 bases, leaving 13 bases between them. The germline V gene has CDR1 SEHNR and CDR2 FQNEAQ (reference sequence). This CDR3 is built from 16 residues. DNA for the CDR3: TGTGCCAGCAGCTTAGTCCCCGGGGCACACTACAATGAGCAGTTCTTC. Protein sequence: CASSLVPGAHYNEQFF.

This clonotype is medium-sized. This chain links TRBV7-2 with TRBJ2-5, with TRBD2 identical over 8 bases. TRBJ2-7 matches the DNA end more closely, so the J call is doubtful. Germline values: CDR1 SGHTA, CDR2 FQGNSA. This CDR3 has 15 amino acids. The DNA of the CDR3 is TGTGCCAGCAGCCCTTGGCCTCGGGGGGGGCTCGAGCAGTACTTC. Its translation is CASSPWPRGGLEQYF.

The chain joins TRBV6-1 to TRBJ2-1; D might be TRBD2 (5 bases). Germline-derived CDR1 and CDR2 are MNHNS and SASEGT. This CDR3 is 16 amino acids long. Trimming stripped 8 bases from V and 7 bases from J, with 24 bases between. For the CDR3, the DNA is TGTGCCAGCGTGGGGAGTGGGGTCAGGATGAAAAATGAGCAGTTCTTC. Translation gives CASVGSGVRMKNEQFF.

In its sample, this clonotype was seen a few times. Here the CDR3 DNA reads TGTGCCAGCAGTTACATGGTGGGGTCCTACGAGCAGTTCTTC. It specifies CASSYMVGSYEQFF. This rearrangement joins TRBV6-6 to TRBJ2-1, with D unresolved. Germline lookup yields CDR1 MNHNY and CDR2 SVGAGI (reference sequence). Trimming stripped 2 bases from V and 10 bases from J, with 15 bases between. CDR3 size: 14 residues.